A single sample is the source of the 8 T cell receptor beta chains below, sequenced in a study of T cell repertoires in cytomegalovirus infection. These receptors have no known antigen. TCRdb redid the calling of the reads with MiXCR, one entry per CDR3 protein. Altogether approximately 500,000 distinct CDR3 sequences are present, about 33% being singletons, with the ten largest covering roughly a sixth. The input for sequencing was cultured PBMCs, taken from culture after CMV antigen stimulation. The receptors derive from a human donor in good health (CMV status not recorded). Some clones in this sample may be carry-over from other donors' samples.

In regard to this clonotype: Possible read error: a much larger clone is one base away. The chain combines TRBV7-4 with TRBJ1-2, with 10 bases lining up with TRBD1. V lost 5 bases to trimming and J lost 7 bases; unmatched junction nucleotides: 10. Germline CDR1 SGHVT, CDR2 SQSDAQ. The CDR3 is 15 amino acids. CDR3 region: CASSPLRDRGIGYTF. CDR3 DNA: TGTGCCAGCAGCCCACTCCGGGACAGGGGTATTGGCTACACCTTC. Based on the CDR3 plus reference TRBV7-4 and TRBJ1-2, the full variable domain is GAGVSQSPRYKVAKRGRDVALRCDSISGHVTLYWYRQTLGQGSEVLTYSQSDAQRDKSGRPSGRFSAERPERSVSTLKIQRTEQGDSAVYLCASSPLRDRGIGYTFGSGTRLTVV.

The chain employs TRBV7-2 and TRBJ2-5; D is possibly TRBD2 (5 bases). Germline-derived CDR1 and CDR2 are SGHTA and FQGNSA. The CDR3 has 17 amino acids. V lost 2 bases and J lost 3, with 19 bases in between. The CDR3 sequence: CASSLNPERTIKETQYF. DNA of the CDR3: TGTGCCAGCAGCTTAAACCCGGAGCGGACGATTAAAGAGACCCAGTACTTC.

This chain links TRBV7-6 with TRBJ2-1; TRBD2 matches 9 bases. Trimming took 5 bases from V and 7 from J; bases not matched to a gene: 9. Germline V lookup: CDR1 SGHVS, CDR2 FNYEAQ. This CDR3 is built from 15 residues. The CDR3 region has the DNA TGTGCCAGCAGCCAGGGCTCTAGCGGGATTAATGAGCAGTTCTTC. Translating gives CASSQGSSGINEQFF.

The CDR3 is CASSYLPGTSGTHEQYF. As DNA, the CDR3 is TGTGCCAGCAGTTACTTGCCAGGGACTAGCGGGACCCACGAGCAGTACTTC. The chain uses TRBV6-2 or TRBV6-3 and TRBJ2-7, with TRBD2 matching 13 bases. The junction had 8 bases not matched to a gene; V was cut back by 1 base and J by 5 bases. Germline V gene sequence: CDR1 MNHEY, CDR2 SVGEGT. The CDR3 totals 17 residues.

Ten or more counts support this clonotype. The chain carries TRBV7-2 and TRBJ2-1; D gene unclear. The CDR3 extends over 15 amino acids. Trimming cost V 1 base and J 3 bases, with 10 bases left between them. From germline, CDR1 is SGHTA and CDR2 FQGNSA. The CDR3 region has the DNA TGTGCCAGCAGCTTAGGTGGCGGCCGCTACAATGAGCAGTTCTTC. Translation: CASSLGGGRYNEQFF.

This rearrangement joins TRBV12-3 or TRBV12-4 to TRBJ2-7, with 14 positions matching TRBD2. The CDR3 totals 16 residues. The junction had 4 bases not matched to a gene; V was cut back by 6 bases and J by 0 bases. The CDR3 DNA reads as TGTGCCAGCAGCTCTGGACTAGCGGGAGGCTCCTACGAGCAGTACGTC. Residues: CASSSGLAGGSYEQYV.

This clonotype was observed a handful of times. The genes are TRBV24-1 and TRBJ2-1; 7 bases line up with TRBD2. The CDR3 is made up of 16 amino acids. Germline loops: CDR1 KGHDR, CDR2 SFDVKD. The J segment lost 5 bases and the V segment lost 0 bases, leaving 6 bases of the junction unmatched. The CDR3 DNA sequence: TGTGCCACCAGTGATTTGGCTAGCGGAGGAAACAATGAGCAGTTCTTC. Protein sequence: CATSDLASGGNNEQFF.

The CDR3 DNA reads as TGTGCCAGCAGTCCCGGGACTAGCTACCACAATGAGCAGTTCTTC. This translates into CASSPGTSYHNEQFF. The chain couples TRBV6-2 or TRBV6-3 to TRBJ2-1, with 9 bases that match TRBD2. J lost 5 bases, V lost 5 bases, and 7 bases had no gene match. Germline CDR1 MNHEY, CDR2 SVGEGT. CDR3 length: 15 residues.